Described below is a single T cell receptor beta chain sequence and its context. Its antigen is unknown. Sequenced by immunoSEQ multiplex PCR; TCRdb stores in-frame clones only, minus some. This repertoire shows around 83,000 clones, over 80% found once; its top ten account for roughly 14%. The data were obtained in a study of siplizumab effects on memory and regulatory T cells. Whole-study results and caveats: Unstimulated subsets contained matches for only a minor fraction of alloreactive clones. Naive T cells were seemingly more diverse than memory cells, and major contributions to the alloresponse seemed to be made by them.

The specimen sequenced was CD4+ T cells sorted from blood. This TCR came from a human donor in good health.

This CDR3 reads CATSRGSGVNTGELFF. As DNA, the CDR3 is TGTGCCACCAGCAGAGGGAGCGGAGTAAACACCGGGGAGCTGTTTTTT. The chain joins TRBV15 to TRBJ2-2; maybe TRBD2 (5 bases). This CDR3 has 16 residues. Germline assignment: CDR1 LNHNV and CDR2 YYDKDF (reference sequence). Trimming pared 1 base from V and 2 bases from J, leaving 11 bases between.